This T cell receptor beta chain was identified in a study of blood T cells in healthy people across ages. Study observations and caveats: Naive T cell percentage and TCR beta diversity correlated strongly. When set beside aged donors, long-lived donors presented more naive CD4+ cells and higher diversity.

Note on this clonotype: Its antigen is not known. A junction end diverges from the germline sequence, so it may reflect a read error.

Looked up from germline, CDR1 is SGHNT and CDR2 is YENEEA. The CDR3 spans 15 residues. Russia was home to the donors, healthy Caucasian individuals aged about 6 to 90. Alongside a J-beta primer mix, a sample-barcoded 5' primer served in a second PCR lasting about 7 to 11 cycles. Each cDNA molecule, via a template-switch adaptor with 12 random nucleotides, was tagged. TCRdb analysed the 5' RACE reads with MiXCR anew, one entry per CDR3 protein. Here the sample spans 780,000 or so distinct CDR3 sequences, roughly three fifths being singletons. This TCR was recovered from a man in his forties or fifties in good health. The material sequenced was blood. The chain recombines TRBV11-3 with TRBJ2-7, with D possibly TRBD1 on 6 matching bases. CDR3: CASGLENRDSYEQYF. The CDR3 bases are TGTGCCAGCGGCTTGGAGAACAGGGACTCCTACGAGCAGTACTTC.